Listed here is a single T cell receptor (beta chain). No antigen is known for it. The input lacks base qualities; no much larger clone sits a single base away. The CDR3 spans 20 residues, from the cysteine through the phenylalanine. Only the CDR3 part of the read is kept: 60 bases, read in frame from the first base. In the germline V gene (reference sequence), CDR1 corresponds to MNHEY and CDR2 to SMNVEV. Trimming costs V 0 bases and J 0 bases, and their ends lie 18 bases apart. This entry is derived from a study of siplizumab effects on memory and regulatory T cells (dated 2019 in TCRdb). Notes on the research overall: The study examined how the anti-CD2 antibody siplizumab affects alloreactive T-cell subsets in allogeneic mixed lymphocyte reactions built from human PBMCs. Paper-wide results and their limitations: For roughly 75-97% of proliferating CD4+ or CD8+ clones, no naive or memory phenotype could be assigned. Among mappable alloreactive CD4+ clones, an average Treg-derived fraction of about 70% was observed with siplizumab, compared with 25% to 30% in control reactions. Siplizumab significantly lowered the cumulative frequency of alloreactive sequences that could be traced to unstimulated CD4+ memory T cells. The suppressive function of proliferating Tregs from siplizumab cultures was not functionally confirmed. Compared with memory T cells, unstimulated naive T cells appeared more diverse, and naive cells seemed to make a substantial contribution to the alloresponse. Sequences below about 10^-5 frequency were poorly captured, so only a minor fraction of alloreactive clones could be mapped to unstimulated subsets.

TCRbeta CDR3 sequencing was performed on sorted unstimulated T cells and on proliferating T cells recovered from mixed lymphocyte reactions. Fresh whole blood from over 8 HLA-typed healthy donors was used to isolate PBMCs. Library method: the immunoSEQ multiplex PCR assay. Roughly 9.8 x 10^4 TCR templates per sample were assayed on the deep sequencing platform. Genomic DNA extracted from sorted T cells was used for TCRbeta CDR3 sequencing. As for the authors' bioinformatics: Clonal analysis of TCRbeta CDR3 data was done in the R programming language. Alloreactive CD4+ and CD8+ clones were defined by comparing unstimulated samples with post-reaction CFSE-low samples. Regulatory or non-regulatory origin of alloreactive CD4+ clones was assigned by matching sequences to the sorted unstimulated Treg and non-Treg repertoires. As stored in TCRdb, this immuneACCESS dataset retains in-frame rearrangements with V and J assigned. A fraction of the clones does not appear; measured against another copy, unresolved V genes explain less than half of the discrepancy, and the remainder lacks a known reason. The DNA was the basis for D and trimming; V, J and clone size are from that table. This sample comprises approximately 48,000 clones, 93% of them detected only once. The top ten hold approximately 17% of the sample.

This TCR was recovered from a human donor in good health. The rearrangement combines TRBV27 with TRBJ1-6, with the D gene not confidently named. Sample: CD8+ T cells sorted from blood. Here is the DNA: TGTGCCAGCAGTTTATCTGGTTTGGGCCAGACTAGCTCCTATAATTCACCCCTCCACTTT. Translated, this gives CASSLSGLGQTSSYNSPLHF.